This T cell receptor (beta chain) was identified during a study of blood T cell repertoires in COVID-19. The method was immunoSEQ multiplex PCR; TCRdb's version includes in-frame clones alone and lacks a portion of them. The table records some 110,000 clones, approximately 78% of them present only once. There are 15 residues in the CDR3. With 5 bases removed from V and 8 bases from J, the gap between germline ends came to 22 bases. CDR1 is SGHNT and CDR2 is YYREEE in the germline V gene (reference sequence). This clone occurred once. The sequencing sample was made of peripheral blood. The sequence was collected from a man between 65 and 85 years old with acute or convalescent COVID-19. The rearrangement links TRBV5-4 to TRBJ1-2; D possibly corresponds to TRBD1 (5 bases). CDR3 in amino acids: CASSSGTDFPRGYTF. In nucleotides, the CDR3 is TGTGCCAGCAGTTCCGGGACTGATTTTCCGAGAGGCTACACCTTC.